What follows describes a single TCR beta chain. Self-reported history from a screening survey and questionnaire set each donor's cohort. Original processing methods: Cell counts per sample came from amplifying reference gene primers. Profiled with immunoSEQ multiplex PCR; TCRdb holds only in-frame clones, not every one. V, J and clone size are taken as reported in that table, and D and trimming were inferred from the DNA itself. The sample carries about 440,000 clones, 90% recorded once. This sample is part of a study of blood T cell repertoires in COVID-19. This clonotype was obtained from a man younger than 30 who had recovered from COVID-19. The sample comprised PBMCs or T cells enriched from blood (not recorded which).

The CDR3 spells CASSGDRSSNEKLFF. CDR3 DNA sequence: TGCGCCAGCAGCGGGGACAGATCCTCTAATGAAAAACTGTTTTTT. The rearrangement links TRBV5-1 to TRBJ1-4; TRBD1 aligns across 7 bases. V was clipped by 4 bases and J by 3 bases; unmatched bases: 6. The germline CDR1 and CDR2 sequences are SGHRS and YFSETQ. The CDR3 loop spans 15 amino acids.